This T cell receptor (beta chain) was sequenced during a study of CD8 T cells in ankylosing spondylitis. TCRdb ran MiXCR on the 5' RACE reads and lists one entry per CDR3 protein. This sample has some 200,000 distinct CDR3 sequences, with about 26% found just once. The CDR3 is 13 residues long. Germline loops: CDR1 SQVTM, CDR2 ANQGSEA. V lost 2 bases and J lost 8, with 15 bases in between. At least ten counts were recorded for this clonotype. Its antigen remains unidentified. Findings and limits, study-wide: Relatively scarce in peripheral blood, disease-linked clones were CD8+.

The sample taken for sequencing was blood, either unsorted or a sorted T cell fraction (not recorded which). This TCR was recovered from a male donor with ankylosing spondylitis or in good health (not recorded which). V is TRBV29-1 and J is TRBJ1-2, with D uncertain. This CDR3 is CSVESVSPRGYTF. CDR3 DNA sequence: TGCAGCGTTGAATCGGTGTCCCCCCGGGGCTACACCTTC.